What follows are 11 T cell receptor beta chains derived from one specimen sequenced in a study of T-cell memory formation after mild COVID-19. TCRdb called the 5' RACE reads again in MiXCR, with one record for every CDR3 protein. The sample includes 70,000 to 100,000 distinct CDR3 sequences, about 16% of them seen just once. Sequencing was done on a sample of PBMCs or a T cell subset sorted from them (not recorded which). The receptors stem from a man younger than 30 who had mild COVID-19 (a few samples of this study predate the infection). Cell type and time point are not known.

The rearrangement uses TRBV6-2 or TRBV6-3 and TRBJ2-3; 12 bases are a match to TRBD1. Germline V gives CDR1 MNHEY, CDR2 SVGEGT. This CDR3 is 17 amino acids long. V was clipped by 2 bases and J by 6 bases; unmatched bases: 9. CDR3 region: CASSYDLGQGAPDTQYF. The DNA of the CDR3 is TGTGCCAGCAGTTACGACTTGGGACAGGGGGCGCCGGATACGCAGTATTTT.

This clonotype was seen a handful of times. This sequence joins TRBV5-1 and TRBJ2-5; D gene ambiguous. The V gene's germline CDR1 is SGHRS and CDR2 YFSETQ. The V gene lost 3 bases and the J gene lost 2 bases, with 8 bases spanning the gap. The CDR3 is 13 residues long. The CDR3 here is CASSSLWQETQYF. DNA of the CDR3: TGCGCCAGCAGCTCCCTATGGCAAGAGACCCAGTACTTC.

A few counts support this clonotype. This sequence joins TRBV6-5 and TRBJ2-6; the D is unclear. The germline V gene encodes CDR1 MNHEY and CDR2 SVGAGI. The CDR3 consists of 16 residues. Trimming cost V 6 bases and J 0 bases, with 12 bases left between them. The CDR3 nucleotides are TGTGCCAGCAGCCCTCGGACGCTCTCTGGGGCCAACGTCCTGACTTTC. It codes for CASSPRTLSGANVLTF.

This clonotype has more than one count but fewer than ten. The J gene is TRBJ2-4, the V gene TRBV7-9; weak D call: TRBD2 (5 bases). The CDR3 spans 15 residues. CDR1 and CDR2 from the germline V gene are SEHNR and FQNEAQ (reference sequence). Trimming took off 4 bases at V and 0 bases at J, with 10 bases between the two ends. The CDR3 loop reads CASSSPRGAKNIQYF. The CDR3 DNA reads TGTGCCAGCAGCTCCCCCCGGGGAGCCAAAAACATTCAGTACTTC.

This rearrangement joins TRBV6-5 to TRBJ1-2, with D tentatively TRBD1 (5 bases). The CDR3 sequence is 15 residues long. Germline V CDR1 and CDR2: MNHEY, SVGAGI. The V end was cut by 6 bases, the J end by 3 bases, with 17 bases between. CDR3 sequence (DNA): TGTGCCAGCAGCCCTGCCGGGGGTTACCACTATGGCTACACCTTC. Its translation is CASSPAGGYHYGYTF.

This clonotype was seen ten or more times. The gene calls are TRBV29-1 and TRBJ2-1; no definite D call. V was trimmed by 1 base and J by 2 bases, leaving 9 bases between them. This CDR3 contains 14 residues. Germline V CDR1 and CDR2: SQVTM, ANQGSEA. The CDR3 spells CSVEGYSTYNEQFF. CDR3 nucleotide sequence: TGCAGCGTTGAAGGATACTCGACCTACAATGAGCAGTTCTTC.

Note on this clonotype: A much larger clone lies a single base off, so this may be a read error. V gene TRBV5-1 combines with J gene TRBJ2-2; D is uncertain. V dropped 1 base and J dropped 1 base, with 5 bases sitting between them. The CDR3 runs 14 residues. The V gene's germline CDR1 is SGHRS and CDR2 YFSETQ. DNA of the CDR3: TGCGCCAGCAGCTTGTGGGGGAACACCGGGGAGCTGTTTTTT. It translates to CASSLWGNTGELFF.

The gene calls are TRBV7-9 and TRBJ2-7; D possibly corresponds to TRBD2 (6 bases). V was pared by 4 bases and J by 5 bases, with 12 bases between. The CDR3 loop spans 13 amino acids. Per the germline V gene, CDR1 is SEHNR and CDR2 is FQNEAQ (reference sequence). The CDR3 bases are TGTGCCAGCAGCTCCGAATTAGCGGACGAGCAGTACGTC. This codes for CASSSELADEQYV.

CDR3 sequence (DNA): TGCAGTGCTTCTACTACCTACGAGCAGTACGTC. Amino acid sequence: CSASTTYEQYV. The chain has TRBV20-1 and TRBJ2-7; D uncertain. Germline CDR1 reads DFQATT; CDR2 reads SNEGSKA (reference sequence). The ends were cut back, 5 bases at V and 2 bases at J, with 7 bases in the middle. This CDR3 comprises 11 residues.

This clonotype was seen a few times. The V and J genes are TRBV7-9 and TRBJ1-3; unclear D gene. Trimming removed 2 bases from V and 0 bases from J, with 8 bases in between. The germline V gene encodes CDR1 SEHNR and CDR2 FQNEAQ (reference sequence). This CDR3 has 15 residues. Here the CDR3 DNA reads TGTGCCAGCAGCTTATCTGGGTACTCTGGAAACACCATATATTTT. It translates to CASSLSGYSGNTIYF.

This clonotype has only a few counts. In DNA, the CDR3 is TGTGCCAGCAGCTTAGGCGGAACGGGTGAGCAGTTCTTC. As protein: CASSLGGTGEQFF. The chain uses TRBV7-6 and TRBJ2-1; the D is unclear. The germline V and J ends were trimmed by 1 base and 9 bases, with 10 bases remaining between them. Germline assignment: CDR1 SGHVS and CDR2 FNYEAQ. CDR3 length equals 13 residues. Using reference TRBV7-6 and TRBJ2-1 for the parts outside the CDR3, the full variable domain is GAGVSQSPRYKVTKRGQDVALRCDPISGHVSLYWYRQALGQGPEFLTYFNYEAQQDKSGLPNDRFSAERPEGSISTLTIQRTEQRDSAMYRCASSLGGTGEQFFGPGTRLTVL.